These 24 T cell receptor beta chains share one sample of origin, sequenced in a study of blood T cell repertoires in COVID-19. Assay used: immunoSEQ multiplex PCR; TCRdb lists only in-frame clones, some missing. Of under 170,000 clones in the sample, 84% were seen once. Input material: peripheral blood. The receptors were gathered from a man aged 65-85 years with acute or convalescent COVID-19.

The chain has TRBV5-1 and TRBJ2-7; 9 bases agree with TRBD1. Germline trimming cut 4 bases from V and 2 bases from J; bases unmatched to any gene: 10. The CDR3 loop spans 16 amino acids. Looked up from germline, CDR1 is SGHRS and CDR2 is YFSETQ. The CDR3 here is CASSPTGQGITYEQYF. In nucleotides, the CDR3 is TGCGCCAGCAGCCCCACGGGACAGGGCATTACCTACGAGCAGTACTTC.

The rearrangement joins TRBV30 to TRBJ2-1; 10 nucleotides line up with TRBD1. The V segment lost 4 bases and the J segment 6 bases; nucleotides outside the gene matches: 6. CDR3 size: 14 residues. CDR1 is GTSNPN, CDR2 SVGIG, per germline (reference sequence). The chain's CDR3 is CAWIWDRGGNEQFF. The CDR3 DNA reads TGTGCCTGGATTTGGGACAGGGGCGGCAATGAGCAGTTCTTC.

The chain combines TRBV7-2 with TRBJ2-7, with D possibly matching TRBD2 (5 bases). Germline V CDR1 and CDR2: SGHTA, FQGNSA. V lost 4 bases, J lost 4 bases, and 20 bases lay in between. This CDR3 region has 16 residues. The CDR3 nucleotides read TGTGCCAGCAGCTCCCAGCCGGACTGGGTCTCTTACGAGCAGTACTTC. Amino acid sequence: CASSSQPDWVSYEQYF.

A few counts support this clone. One junction end does not reproduce the germline sequence, and a read error may be involved. The chain couples TRBV7-7 to TRBJ1-4; a possible D gene is TRBD1 (6 bases). The germline CDR1 and CDR2 sequences are SSHAT and FNYEAQ (reference sequence). This CDR3 has 15 residues. CDR3 nucleotides: TGTGCTAGCAGCTTAGGTATAGGGGGAACGGAAAAACTGTTTTTT. It encodes CASSLGIGGTEKLFF.

The V gene is TRBV7-3, the J gene TRBJ2-7; TRBD2 is a possible D gene (6 bases). CDR3 length: 13 residues. Germline V CDR1 and CDR2: SGHTA, FQGTGA. V was pared by 6 bases and J by 7 bases, with 16 bases between. This CDR3 is CASSFGRAREQYF. The DNA for the CDR3 is TGTGCCAGCAGTTTCGGGAGAGCTCGGGAGCAGTACTTC.

This clone was seen a single time. The chain is built from TRBV5-1 and TRBJ2-1; 11 nucleotides align to TRBD1. Germline values: CDR1 SGHRS, CDR2 YFSETQ. The CDR3 length is 14 residues. Trimming took 5 bases from V and 8 from J; bases not matched to a gene: 6. The CDR3 nucleotides are TGCGCCAGCAGGGGGACAGGGGGTAGCTATGAGCAGTTCTTC. Its translation is CASRGTGGSYEQFF.

This clone was recorded once. The chain carries TRBV19 and TRBJ2-7; 10 bases are a match to TRBD2. The junction had 1 base not matched to a gene; V was cut back by 3 bases and J by 2 bases. The germline V gene encodes CDR1 LNHDA and CDR2 SQIVND (reference sequence). CDR3 length: 14 residues. CDR3: CASSILAGAYEQYF. DNA of the CDR3: TGTGCCAGTAGTATTCTAGCGGGGGCCTACGAGCAGTACTTC.

This clone turned up a few times. J is TRBJ1-1 and V is TRBV28; D is perhaps TRBD1 (5 bases). The length of the CDR3 is 15 residues. The germline CDR1 and CDR2 sequences are MDHEN and SYDVKM. Between the trimmed V and J ends, which lost 2 bases and 3 bases, there was a span of 13 bases. CDR3 coding DNA: TGTGCCAGCAGTTTAGGGGCGAATTCGGACACTGAAGCTTTCTTT. The encoded protein is CASSLGANSDTEAFF. The complete variable domain, with remaining parts taken from reference TRBV28 and TRBJ1-1, reads DVKVTQSSRYLVKRTGEKVFLECVQDMDHENMFWYRQDPGLGLRLIYFSYDVKMKEKGDIPEGYSVSREKKERFSLILESASTNQTSMYLCASSLGANSDTEAFFGQGTRLTVV.

The rearrangement links TRBV19 to TRBJ2-4, with TRBD1 as a possible D gene (7 bases). Trimming cost V 8 bases and J 1 base, with 15 bases left between them. The CDR3 spans 15 residues. Germline assignment: CDR1 LNHDA and CDR2 SQIVND (reference sequence). CDR3 in amino acids: CASQPQGRAKNIQYF. CDR3 DNA: TGTGCCAGTCAACCACAGGGGAGGGCCAAAAACATTCAGTACTTC.

The chain has TRBV6-4 and TRBJ1-4; possible D gene TRBD1, 6 bases. CDR3 length: 18 amino acids. Germline CDR1 reads MRHNA; CDR2 reads SNTAGT. Deletions cut 2 bases from V and 3 bases from J, with 19 bases between. The CDR3 region is CASSDAHRVFAANEKLFF. For the CDR3, the DNA is TGTGCCAGCAGTGACGCTCACAGGGTCTTTGCGGCTAATGAAAAACTGTTTTTT.

V gene TRBV11-2 combines with J gene TRBJ2-7, with D unclear. Trimming stripped 8 bases from V and 3 bases from J, with 17 bases between. The CDR3 length is 14 residues. Looked up from germline, CDR1 is SGHAT and CDR2 is FQNNGV. The CDR3 DNA sequence: TGTGCCAGCGTTGGCGGAAATTTAGGCTACGAGCAGTACTTC. Protein product: CASVGGNLGYEQYF.

In regard to this clone: One end of the junction is discordant with germline, which a read error may explain. The chain uses TRBV6-6 and TRBJ1-4; D gene ambiguous. Germline V gene sequence: CDR1 MNHNY, CDR2 SVGAGI (reference sequence). The CDR3 spans 14 residues. The CDR3, as DNA: TGTGCCAGCAGGCCACAGAACCCTAAAGAAAAACTGTTTTTT. It yields the protein CASRPQNPKEKLFF.

This clone was observed a handful of times. The V gene is TRBV19, the J gene TRBJ2-2, with 8 bases matching TRBD1. The CDR3 totals 15 residues. J was trimmed by 4 bases and V by 5 bases; bases with no gene match: 6. Germline CDR1 LNHDA, CDR2 SQIVND (reference sequence). The CDR3 DNA follows: TGTGCCAGTAGTCAGGGACAGGTCTTCACCGGGGAGCTGTTTTTT. It yields the protein CASSQGQVFTGELFF.

The chain couples TRBV28 to TRBJ1-2; D unclear. The CDR3 contains 11 residues. With 6 bases removed from V and 4 bases from J, the gap between germline ends came to 6 bases. Germline CDR1 is MDHEN and CDR2 is SYDVKM. The CDR3 sequence is CASRSSYGYTF. CDR3 bases: TGTGCCAGCAGATCCAGCTATGGCTACACCTTC.

This chain links TRBV30 with TRBJ2-5, with D perhaps TRBD2 (5 bases). This CDR3 comprises 14 residues. Looked up from germline, CDR1 is GTSNPN and CDR2 is SVGIG (reference sequence). V dropped 1 base and J dropped 4 bases, with 13 bases sitting between them. The CDR3: CAWSAGSAGETQYF. The CDR3 DNA follows: TGTGCCTGGAGTGCGGGGTCGGCGGGAGAGACCCAGTACTTC.

Only one count was recorded for this clone. This rearrangement joins TRBV28 to TRBJ1-4, with 7 nucleotides matching TRBD1. The CDR3 is 15 residues long. Germline loops: CDR1 MDHEN, CDR2 SYDVKM. V was clipped by 3 bases and J by 3 bases; unmatched bases: 4. The CDR3 nucleotides are TGTGCCAGCAGTTTGGAGACAGGGTCTAATGAAAAACTGTTTTTT. Translating it yields CASSLETGSNEKLFF.

The chain joins TRBV2 to TRBJ2-4; 9 bases line up with TRBD1. The CDR3 runs to 14 residues. Per germline, CDR1 SNHLY and CDR2 FYNNEI. With 7 bases clipped from V and 8 bases from J, the junction kept 9 bases outside the gene matches. The CDR3 DNA is TGTGCCAGCACCCCACAGGGGGCTTGGGACATTCAGTACTTC. Encoded protein: CASTPQGAWDIQYF.

The rearrangement uses TRBV28 and TRBJ1-1; 8 nucleotides match TRBD1. This CDR3 spans 13 amino acids. V lost 6 bases and J lost 3; bases outside the gene matches: 3. CDR1 is MDHEN, CDR2 SYDVKM, per germline. This CDR3 is CASRGQGDTEAFF. The CDR3 nucleotides are TGTGCCAGCAGAGGACAGGGCGACACTGAAGCTTTCTTT.

The CDR3 bases are TGTGCCAGCAGCGTAGCTTCAGGGTCTAGCGGGAGCGCGCTTTACAATGAGCAGTTCTTC. It translates to CASSVASGSSGSALYNEQFF. This chain uses TRBV9 with TRBJ2-1; 10 bases match TRBD2. Trimming took 0 bases from V and 4 from J; bases not matched to a gene: 16. Per germline, CDR1 SGDLS and CDR2 YYNGEE. This CDR3 has 20 residues.

The gene calls are TRBV3-1 (or the pseudogene TRBV3-2) and TRBJ1-4; D unresolved. The germline V gene encodes CDR1 LGHDT and CDR2 YNNKEL (reference sequence). The CDR3 runs to 15 residues. V lost 3 bases and J lost 5, with 13 bases in between. CDR3 in amino acids: CASSHPQDPNEKLFF. The CDR3 coding sequence is TGTGCCAGCAGCCATCCCCAGGATCCCAATGAAAAACTGTTTTTT.

CDR3 protein: CASSQTPGEKGETQYF. In nucleotides, the CDR3 is TGTGCCAGCAGCCAAACCCCGGGGGAAAAGGGGGAGACCCAGTACTTC. The gene calls are TRBV4-2 and TRBJ2-5, with D possibly matching TRBD2 (6 bases). Looked up from germline, CDR1 is LGHNA and CDR2 is YNFKEQ. CDR3 size: 16 residues. The V end was cut by 2 bases, the J end by 5 bases, with 18 bases between.

The chain combines TRBV6-5 with TRBJ1-3, with a tentative D call TRBD1 (6 bases). V was cut by 10 bases and J by 2 bases, with 12 bases left in between. The CDR3 covers 13 residues. Germline V gives CDR1 MNHEY, CDR2 SVGAGI. CDR3 sequence reads: CATQTGTGNTIYF. In nucleotides, the CDR3 is TGTGCCACACAAACAGGGACTGGAAACACCATATATTTT.

The chain employs TRBV11-2 and TRBJ2-7; D is uncertain. This CDR3 is 11 amino acids long. Per germline, CDR1 SGHAT and CDR2 FQNNGV. Trimming pared 1 base from V and 4 bases from J, leaving 2 bases between. This chain's CDR3 is CASSLAYEQYF. DNA for the CDR3: TGTGCCAGCAGCTTAGCATACGAGCAGTACTTC.

The V gene is TRBV28, the J gene TRBJ1-6; D is undetermined. Germline CDR1 reads MDHEN; CDR2 reads SYDVKM. The CDR3 loop spans 17 amino acids. The V gene lost 7 bases and the J gene lost 7 bases, with 23 bases spanning the gap. This CDR3 reads CASTYPPLYSPNSPLHF. For the CDR3, the DNA is TGTGCCAGCACCTACCCCCCCCTGTACTCCCCCAATTCACCCCTCCACTTT.